This record looks at one T cell receptor (beta chain) sequence and its context. Its matching antigen is unknown. These data are taken from a study of T cell responses to AZD1222 COVID-19 vaccine. The wider study: It was second doses at about 4 or about 12 weeks that were pooled. Overall study findings and caveats: Clonal diversity was possibly underestimated; the donors were predominantly white British and more often female. In the spike-specific TCR repertoire, nearly half reportedly target unmutated variant regions. Just a handful of AZD1222 recipients tested seropositive at baseline.

This CDR3 spans 14 amino acids. Trimming took 10 bases from V and 2 from J, leaving 17 bases between them. Per germline, CDR1 SGHRS and CDR2 YFSETQ. Measured with immunoSEQ multiplex PCR; TCRdb has only the in-frame clones, and not every one. The data contain approximately 110,000 clones, 89% of them seen just once; the ten biggest clones take up almost 4.5%. The receptor was derived from an adult in good health. The J gene is TRBJ2-3, the V gene TRBV5-1; TRBD1 might be the D (6 bases). The sequencing used peripheral blood, collected on day 0 of AZD1222 vaccination. In DNA form, the CDR3 reads TGCGCCTCAAAGAGCAGGGGAGACACAGATACGCAGTATTTT. Protein product: CASKSRGDTDTQYF.